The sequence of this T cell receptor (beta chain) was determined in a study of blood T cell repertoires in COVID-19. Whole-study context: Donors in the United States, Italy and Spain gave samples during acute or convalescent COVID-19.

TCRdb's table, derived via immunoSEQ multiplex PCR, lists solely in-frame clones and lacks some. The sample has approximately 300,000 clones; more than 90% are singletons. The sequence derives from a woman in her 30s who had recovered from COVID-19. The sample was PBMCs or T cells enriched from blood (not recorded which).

The CDR3 DNA follows: TGTGCCAGCAGCACGGACAGGACCTATTACGAGCAGTACTTC. It encodes CASSTDRTYYEQYF. The rearrangement links TRBV5-5 to TRBJ2-7, with 7 bases matching TRBD1. The CDR3 length is 14 residues. Trimming took 4 bases from V and 4 from J; bases not matched to a gene: 8. Per the germline V gene, CDR1 is SGHKS and CDR2 is YYEKEE (reference sequence).